This entry lists 25 T cell receptor beta chains sequenced from one sample in a study of identical twins. TCRdb re-analysed the 5' RACE reads in MiXCR, keeping a single row per CDR3 protein. There are some 300,000 distinct CDR3 sequences in the sample; around an eighth occur only once, and approximately 7.6% lies in the top ten. A further study also used this sample, focusing on yellow fever vaccine responses in identical twins.

Sequenced: CD8+ T cells sorted from blood. All receptors come from a woman aged 18 to 35 in good health.

This clonotype was seen a few times. Relative to the germline gene, one junction end is altered; a read error may explain this. The chain couples TRBV11-2 to TRBJ2-1; D not resolved. CDR3 size: 8 residues. Looked up from germline, CDR1 is SGHAT and CDR2 is FQNNGV. DNA of the CDR3: TGTGCCAGCAGCTTAGAAGTGTTC. It encodes CASSLEVF.

This clonotype has just a few counts. CDR3 sequence: CASSLGLGPGDTQYF. The CDR3 DNA sequence: TGTGCCAGCAGCTTAGGGTTAGGACCGGGGGATACGCAGTATTTT. V usage is TRBV7-6 and J usage is TRBJ2-3; perhaps TRBD2 as D (5 bases). The V end was cut by 1 base, the J end by 6 bases, with 14 bases between. This CDR3 spans 15 amino acids. Germline-derived CDR1 and CDR2 are SGHVS and FNYEAQ.

This chain connects TRBV9 to TRBJ2-2, with TRBD2 matching 13 bases. The CDR3 loop spans 16 amino acids. The junction had 7 bases not matched to a gene; V was cut back by 4 bases and J by 7 bases. Per the germline V gene, CDR1 is SGDLS and CDR2 is YYNGEE. The CDR3 reads CASSPRLAGGLGELFF. CDR3 bases: TGTGCCAGCAGCCCCAGACTAGCGGGAGGCCTCGGGGAGCTGTTTTTT.

J is TRBJ2-1 and V is TRBV7-3; D might be TRBD2 (5 bases). This CDR3 contains 15 residues. V gave up 5 bases and J gave up 0 bases, with 11 bases separating them. The germline gives CDR1 SGHTA, CDR2 FQGTGA. The CDR3 is CASSRRGSSYNEQFF. For the CDR3, the DNA is TGTGCCAGCAGCCGCAGAGGGAGCTCCTACAATGAGCAGTTCTTC.

This clonotype showed up just a few times. The chain joins TRBV7-9 to TRBJ1-1; no firm D call. The CDR3 has 13 amino acids. Trimming stripped 6 bases from V and 1 base from J, with 9 bases between. Germline values: CDR1 SEHNR, CDR2 FQNEAQ (reference sequence). CDR3 residues: CASRWMENTEAFF. The CDR3 nucleotides are TGTGCCAGCAGATGGATGGAGAACACTGAAGCTTTCTTT.

Here the CDR3 DNA reads TGTGCCAGCAGCGAGGGGTGGACAAACTACGAGCAGTACTTC. Its translation: CASSEGWTNYEQYF. The chain couples TRBV7-9 to TRBJ2-7; D might be TRBD1 or TRBD2, each matching 5 bases. The CDR3 contains 14 residues. V lost 5 bases, J lost 3 bases, and 14 bases lay in between. Germline CDR1 SEHNR, CDR2 FQNEAQ (reference sequence).

This clonotype was seen more than once but under ten times. The chain employs TRBV12-3 or TRBV12-4 and TRBJ2-7; no reliable D call. The CDR3 runs 15 residues. The V end was cut by 1 base, the J end by 3 bases, with 13 bases between. CDR3 DNA: TGTGCCAGCAGTTTAGGGGCGGTGCCCTACTACGAGCAGTACGTC. Translation: CASSLGAVPYYEQYV.

This clonotype has a handful of counts. The rearrangement uses TRBV5-1 and TRBJ2-3; maybe TRBD1 (5 bases). V lost 0 bases and J 5 bases, leaving 16 bases between the germline ends. CDR1 is SGHRS, CDR2 YFSETQ, per germline. The CDR3 loop spans 16 amino acids. Here the CDR3 reads CASSLEGVVHGDTQYF. The CDR3 bases are TGCGCCAGCAGCTTGGAAGGGGTCGTCCACGGAGATACGCAGTATTTT.

This clonotype has more than one count but fewer than ten. The rearrangement joins TRBV4-1 to TRBJ1-1; the D gene is possibly TRBD1 (6 bases). This CDR3 contains 15 residues. V was cut by 3 bases and J by 4 bases, with 15 bases left in between. CDR1 and CDR2 from the germline V gene are MGHRA and YSYEKL. The CDR3 coding sequence is TGCGCCAGCAGCCACCCGACAGGACTTGGCACTGAAGCTTTCTTT. Its protein product is CASSHPTGLGTEAFF.

This clonotype has just a few counts. The CDR3: CASSHPMGLAGDTQYF. The CDR3 nucleotides read TGTGCCAGCAGCCACCCCATGGGACTAGCAGGAGATACGCAGTATTTT. This rearrangement joins TRBV9 to TRBJ2-3; 9 bases fit TRBD2. V dropped 4 bases and J dropped 5; count of bases not matched to a gene: 11. Germline V gene sequence: CDR1 SGDLS, CDR2 YYNGEE. This CDR3 region has 16 residues.

This clonotype was recorded a few times. The V call is TRBV20-1, the J call TRBJ1-2, with a tentative D call TRBD1 (6 bases). The V and J ends lost 0 bases and 4 bases respectively, with 12 bases between them. Germline V lookup: CDR1 DFQATT, CDR2 SNEGSKA (reference sequence). The CDR3 is 14 residues long. CDR3 nucleotides: TGCAGTGCTAGAGATATACAGGGTCTCTATGGCTACACCTTC. Translating it yields CSARDIQGLYGYTF.

The chain couples TRBV28 to TRBJ2-1, with TRBD2 matching 9 bases. Trimming removed 2 bases from V and 9 bases from J; junction bases left unmatched: 8. The germline V gene has CDR1 MDHEN and CDR2 SYDVKM. The CDR3 is 15 amino acids. For the CDR3, the DNA is TGTGCCAGCAGTTTACCGGGACTAGCTTCGGGTGAGCAGTTCTTC. Amino acid sequence: CASSLPGLASGEQFF.

V gene TRBV28 combines with J gene TRBJ2-2; 7 bases map to TRBD1. The CDR3 totals 15 residues. Germline CDR1 and CDR2: MDHEN and SYDVKM. V was clipped by 7 bases and J by 5 bases; unmatched bases: 10. The CDR3 region is CASTLTGWGTGELFF. The CDR3, as DNA: TGTGCCAGCACCCTGACAGGGTGGGGGACCGGGGAGCTGTTTTTT.

In this sample, this clonotype turned up many times. The chain combines TRBV12-3 or TRBV12-4 with TRBJ2-5, with D maybe TRBD2 (5 bases). The V gene lost 6 bases and the J gene lost 2 bases, with 13 bases spanning the gap. The CDR3 runs 14 residues. CDR3 DNA sequence: TGTGCCAGCAGCCTGCTGGGAGAGCAAGAGACCCAGTACTTC. It codes for CASSLLGEQETQYF.

This clonotype has ten or more counts. The chain couples TRBV28 to TRBJ2-2, with 12 bases matching TRBD2. This CDR3 has 15 amino acids. V gave up 5 bases and J gave up 5 bases; unmatched junction bases: 3. Germline CDR1 is MDHEN and CDR2 is SYDVKM. As DNA, the CDR3 is TGTGCCAGCAGTCTACTAGCGGGAGGTACCGGGGAGCTGTTTTTT. Protein product: CASSLLAGGTGELFF.

This clonotype was counted at least ten times. This chain links TRBV5-6 with TRBJ2-1; D might be TRBD1 or TRBD2, each matching 6 bases. V lost 0 bases, J lost 0 bases, and 10 bases lay in between. Germline V gives CDR1 SGHDT, CDR2 YYEEEE. The CDR3 is 16 amino acids. The CDR3 here is CASSLGGGSSYNEQFF. The CDR3 region has the DNA TGTGCCAGCAGCTTGGGAGGGGGGAGCTCCTACAATGAGCAGTTCTTC.

The chain's CDR3 is CASSPFGGDTYEQYV. The CDR3 nucleotides read TGTGCCAGCAGCCCATTTGGCGGGGACACCTACGAGCAGTACGTC. The V call is TRBV11-2, the J call TRBJ2-7; TRBD1 or TRBD2 may be the D gene (6 bases each). The V end lost 5 bases, the J end lost 2 bases, and 16 bases lay between the germline ends. Germline CDR1 is SGHAT and CDR2 is FQNNGV. The CDR3 runs to 15 residues.

The chain couples TRBV7-3 to TRBJ2-2; D might be TRBD1 (8 bases). The ends were cut back, 2 bases at V and 2 bases at J, with 18 bases in the middle. The CDR3 has 18 amino acids. CDR1 is SGHTA and CDR2 is FQGTGA in the germline V gene. Here the CDR3 reads CASSLRTGGDFNTGELFF. CDR3 DNA: TGTGCCAGCAGCTTACGAACAGGGGGGGACTTTAACACCGGGGAGCTGTTTTTT.

The V call is TRBV20-1, the J call TRBJ2-1; 10 bases map to TRBD2. This CDR3 has 15 amino acids. V lost 4 bases, J lost 6 bases, and 9 bases stayed unmatched. Germline V gene lookup returns CDR1 DFQATT and CDR2 SNEGSKA (reference sequence). CDR3 bases: TGCAGTGCTAACGGGCTACTAGCGGGGAGCAATGAGCAGTTCTTC. This codes for CSANGLLAGSNEQFF.

The chain recombines TRBV7-9 with TRBJ1-2, with D hard to call. Germline CDR1 is SEHNR and CDR2 is FQNEAQ (reference sequence). V was shortened by 5 bases and J by 0 bases, with 19 bases between the two germline ends. This CDR3 comprises 17 residues. The CDR3 sequence: CASSPPPGVGSNYGYTF. The CDR3 DNA is TGTGCCAGCAGCCCCCCTCCCGGCGTGGGATCTAACTATGGCTACACCTTC.

This clonotype was counted only a few times. The rearrangement links TRBV27 to TRBJ2-1; D might be TRBD1 (7 bases). The V gene's germline CDR1 is MNHEY and CDR2 SMNVEV (reference sequence). The CDR3 loop spans 15 amino acids. Between the trimmed V and J ends, which lost 5 bases and 6 bases, there was a span of 17 bases. The DNA for the CDR3 is TGTGCCAGCAGTAATCAGGGGGGCAACATCAATGAGCAGTTCTTC. This sequence encodes CASSNQGGNINEQFF.

This clonotype was found many times. The chain couples TRBV12-3 or TRBV12-4 to TRBJ2-5, with 10 bases that match TRBD2. The CDR3 is 15 amino acids. The V segment lost 4 bases and the J segment 5 bases; nucleotides outside the gene matches: 7. The CDR3 DNA sequence: TGTGCCAGCAGTTCCAAGCGGGGGGGCCAGGAGACCCAGTACTTC. It translates to CASSSKRGGQETQYF.

This clonotype was seen more than once but under ten times. The rearrangement links TRBV2 to TRBJ2-5; 9 bases are a match to TRBD2. The V gene end was trimmed by 0 bases and the J gene end by 9 bases; junction bases not matched to a gene: 14. This CDR3 comprises 17 residues. The germline V gene encodes CDR1 SNHLY and CDR2 FYNNEI. The CDR3 loop reads CASSEALGSGGPGAQYF. The CDR3 DNA is TGTGCCAGCAGTGAAGCGCTTGGTAGCGGGGGCCCAGGGGCCCAGTACTTC.

The table lists this clonotype with a few counts. CDR3 DNA sequence: TGTGCCAGCAGCTTTTTCAGGGTGCCTTACGAGCAGTACGTC. Translation gives CASSFFRVPYEQYV. The rearrangement uses TRBV7-9 and TRBJ2-7, with D perhaps matching TRBD1 (5 bases). Germline loops: CDR1 SEHNR, CDR2 FQNEAQ (reference sequence). V lost 3 bases and J 4 bases, leaving 13 bases between the germline ends. The CDR3 covers 14 residues.

V gene TRBV5-6 combines with J gene TRBJ2-7; D gene uncertain. The CDR3 is 13 residues long. Germline loops: CDR1 SGHDT, CDR2 YYEEEE. The V and J ends lost 4 bases and 6 bases respectively, with 14 bases between them. Here the CDR3 reads CASSARLLCEQYF. CDR3 sequence (DNA): TGTGCCAGCAGCGCCAGGCTCCTCTGCGAGCAGTACTTC.